These T cell receptor beta chains were read from a single sample in a study of T-cell reconstitution after alpha-beta-depleted transplantation in children. TCRdb reprocessed the PCR reads via MiXCR and lists one record per CDR3 protein. The sample has hundreds of thousands of distinct CDR3 sequences; around 13% are singletons. This material consisted of PBMCs, taken before TCRalphabeta/CD19-depleted stem cell transplant. Receptors originate from a girl under 10 years old with congenital amegakaryocytic thrombocytopenia, due to receive a stem cell transplant. Each CDR3 is given with its conserved first and last residue. Fields, in order: clone size, CDR3 length, V gene, J gene, D gene, CDR3 DNA, CDR3 protein. D genes are given only for firm matches. Clone size is stated in some rows and not others, as once, few, many or a class when expanded.

NA	15	TRBV2	TRBJ2-7	NA	TGTGCCAGCAGTGAAGATTTTGTGTCGGACTACGAGCAGTACTTC	CASSEDFVSDYEQYF
NA	15	TRBV20-1	TRBJ2-2	NA	TGCAGTGCTAGAGATCAGCAGCGGGACACCGGGGAGCTGTTTTTT	CSARDQQRDTGELFF
many	11	TRBV24-1	TRBJ2-1	NA	TGTGCCACCAGTGATTTAAGTGAGCAGTTCTTC	CATSDLSEQFF
many	13	TRBV27	TRBJ2-7	TRBD2	TGTGCCAGCAGCCCTAGCGGGAGTTTCGAGCAGTACTTC	CASSPSGSFEQYF
few	12	TRBV9	TRBJ2-7	NA	TGTGCCAGCAGCGCGCCCTATACTGAGCAGTACTTC	CASSAPYTEQYF
many	13	TRBV12-3/TRBV12-4	TRBJ2-3	NA	TGTGCCAGCACCCCAGGGGGGACAGATACGCAGTATTTT	CASTPGGTDTQYF
many	13	TRBV12-3/TRBV12-4	TRBJ1-2	TRBD1	TGTGCCAGCAGTTGGGACAGGGCTGATGGCTACACCTTC	CASSWDRADGYTF
NA	15	TRBV20-1	TRBJ2-7	NA	TGCAGTGCTAGAGTGGTTCGGAGTCGGGAGAACGAGCAGTACTTC	CSARVVRSRENEQYF
many	13	TRBV5-5	TRBJ2-1	NA	TGTGCCAGCAGCGACTGGAACACCGATGAGCAGTTCTTC	CASSDWNTDEQFF
few	18	TRBV7-6	TRBJ2-1	TRBD2	TGTGCCAGCAGCTCACGGACTAGCGGGAGATTCAAAGATTATGAGCAGTTCTTC	CASSSRTSGRFKDYEQFF
NA	16	TRBV12-3/TRBV12-4	TRBJ2-2	TRBD2	TGTGCCAGCAGTTTCCTCTGGGGGGAGGGACCCGGGGAGCTGTTTTTT	CASSFLWGEGPGELFF
many	16	TRBV6-2/TRBV6-3	TRBJ2-3	NA	TGTGCCAGCAACCCATGGTCCGGGCGAGGTACAGATACGCAGTATTTT	CASNPWSGRGTDTQYF
NA	15	TRBV27	TRBJ2-7	TRBD2	TGTGCCAGCAGTTTTAGCGGGGGGTATTCCTACGAGCAGTACTTC	CASSFSGGYSYEQYF
many	14	TRBV29-1	TRBJ2-3	NA	TGCAGCGTTGGAGGTCGGAGCTCCACAGATACGCAGTATTTT	CSVGGRSSTDTQYF
many	16	TRBV28	TRBJ2-3	NA	TGTGCCAGCAGTTTAGATGCAGGGGTTAGCACAGATACGCAGTATTTT	CASSLDAGVSTDTQYF
few	14	TRBV5-1	TRBJ2-2	NA	TGCGCCAGCAGCTTCACCCAGGACACCGGGGAGCTGTTTTTT	CASSFTQDTGELFF
NA	15	TRBV20-1	TRBJ1-1	NA	TGCAGTGCTAGAGATCATTTGGGGATGAACGCTGAAGCTTTCTTT	CSARDHLGMNAEAFF
NA	13	TRBV30	TRBJ2-1	TRBD1	TGTGCCTTCGACAGGGGTGCAAACAATGAGCAGTTCTTC	CAFDRGANNEQFF
many	14	TRBV5-1	TRBJ2-5	NA	TGCGCCAGCAGCTTGGATCGAAGGCAAGAGACCCAGTACTTC	CASSLDRRQETQYF
few	15	TRBV7-2	TRBJ2-1	NA	TGTGCCAGCAGCTACATGGCCGGGGTCTACAATGAGCAGTTCTTC	CASSYMAGVYNEQFF
NA	13	TRBV3-1	TRBJ2-7	NA	TGTGCCAGCAGCCAAGGGAAAACCTACGAGCAGTACTTC	CASSQGKTYEQYF
many	13	TRBV20-1	TRBJ2-1	NA	TGCAGTGCTAGTAGAGGGAATGTCAATGAGCAGTTCTTC	CSASRGNVNEQFF
NA	15	TRBV27	TRBJ2-1	TRBD2	TGTGCCAGCAACTTAGCGGGAGGAGTCCACAATGAGCAGTTCTTC	CASNLAGGVHNEQFF
NA	14	TRBV15	TRBJ2-3	NA	TGTGCCACCAGCAGAGGAAGGGCGGGAGATACGCAGTATTTT	CATSRGRAGDTQYF
many	11	TRBV7-8	TRBJ2-5	NA	TGTGCCAGCAGACAAAAGGAGACCCAGTACTTC	CASRQKETQYF
many	16	TRBV9	TRBJ1-3	TRBD1	TGTGCCAGCAGCTTAATGGACAGGTCGGATGGAAACACCATATATTTT	CASSLMDRSDGNTIYF
many	14	TRBV5-6	TRBJ2-1	TRBD1	TGTGCCAGCACCACCGGGACAGGGTATAATGAGCAGTTCTTC	CASTTGTGYNEQFF
few	13	TRBV20-1	TRBJ2-1	NA	TGCAGTGCTAGCGGGACCTTATACAATGAGCAGTTCTTC	CSASGTLYNEQFF
NA	15	TRBV18	TRBJ2-3	NA	TGTGCCAGCTCACCACTAGGGGTTGGCACAGATACGCAGTATTTT	CASSPLGVGTDTQYF
many	14	TRBV19	TRBJ2-7	NA	TGTGCCAGTAGCCCAGGGGCCGTATCCTACGAGCAGTACTTC	CASSPGAVSYEQYF
many	15	TRBV12-3/TRBV12-4	TRBJ2-1	TRBD2	TGTGCCAGCGGACTAGCGGGATCTAAGAGCAATGAGCAGTTCTTC	CASGLAGSKSNEQFF
NA	17	TRBV7-6	TRBJ2-5	TRBD2	TGTGCCAGCAGCTCGGGACTAGCGGGAGGGATCGGAAAGACCCAGTACTTC	CASSSGLAGGIGKTQYF
NA	16	TRBV3-1	TRBJ1-1	NA	TGTGCCAGCAGCCAAGGGACGGGGGGGGTGAACACTGAAGCTTTCTTT	CASSQGTGGVNTEAFF
NA	14	TRBV7-2	TRBJ2-3	TRBD2	TGTGCCAGCATTAGTAGCGGGAGGTCGGATACGCAGTATTTT	CASISSGRSDTQYF
few	15	TRBV10-1	TRBJ2-7	NA	TGCGCCAGCAGCCCTGGGTTTGTGGCCTCCTACGAGCAGTACTTC	CASSPGFVASYEQYF
few	13	TRBV18	TRBJ2-3	NA	TGTGCCAGCTCAAGGGGGAACACAGATACGCAGTATTTT	CASSRGNTDTQYF
NA	15	TRBV14	TRBJ2-7	TRBD1	TGTGCCAGCAGCCACGGGACAGGGGGGTCCTACGAGCAGTACTTC	CASSHGTGGSYEQYF
NA	14	TRBV5-1	TRBJ2-4	NA	TGCGCCAGCAGACCCATTAGTACTGGGGACATTCAGTACTTC	CASRPISTGDIQYF
many	16	TRBV20-1	TRBJ2-5	NA	TGCAGTGCTAGAGATCCCTTGAGACAGACTCAAGAGACCCAGTACTTC	CSARDPLRQTQETQYF
many	13	TRBV5-1	TRBJ1-1	NA	TGCGCCAGCAGTGATGAGAGGGATATAAGAGCTTTCTTT	CASSDERDIRAFF
many	13	TRBV28	TRBJ2-1	NA	TGTGCCAGCGGAGATAGTTCCCGTAATGAGCAGTTCTTC	CASGDSSRNEQFF
NA	11	TRBV4-1	TRBJ1-1	NA	TGCGTTACCCGAGGGGTCACTGAAGCTTTCTTT	CVTRGVTEAFF
few	12	TRBV12-3/TRBV12-4	TRBJ2-7	NA	TGTGCCAGCAGTTTAGAACGGAGGGAGCAGTACTTC	CASSLERREQYF
many	15	TRBV6-5	TRBJ2-7	NA	TGTGCCAGCAGTTACTCGGGGTTATCCCCTTACGAGCAGTACTTC	CASSYSGLSPYEQYF
few	16	TRBV5-1	TRBJ2-4	NA	TGCGCCAGCAGCTTGATATTCCTAGGGGCCAAAAACATTCAGTACTTC	CASSLIFLGAKNIQYF
few	14	TRBV12-3/TRBV12-4	TRBJ2-7	TRBD2	TGTGCCAGCAGTTTTAATAGCGGGCCCCACGAGCAGTACTTC	CASSFNSGPHEQYF
many	14	TRBV20-1	TRBJ2-1	TRBD1	TGCAGTGCTGGCCAGGGGGCGCGCTACAATGAGCAGTTCTTC	CSAGQGARYNEQFF
NA	19	TRBV3-1	TRBJ2-5	TRBD2	TGTGCCAGCAGCCAAGTGGGGAAACGGACTAGCGGGAGTCAAGAGACCCAGTACTTC	CASSQVGKRTSGSQETQYF
many	15	TRBV5-1	TRBJ2-1	TRBD2	TGCGCCAGCAGATCCGGGACTAGCGGCATAGATGAGCAGTTCTTC	CASRSGTSGIDEQFF
many	15	TRBV5-1	TRBJ2-7	NA	TGCGCCAGCAGCTTGGGCCAGGTGGCTCTCTACGAGCAGTACTTC	CASSLGQVALYEQYF
few	12	TRBV10-3	TRBJ1-1	NA	TGTGCCATCAGCCTGGGGGGGACTGAAGCTTTCTTT	CAISLGGTEAFF
many	15	TRBV12-3/TRBV12-4	TRBJ2-1	TRBD2	TGTGCCAGCAGTGACCATAGCGGGAAGGTAAATGAGCAGTTCTTC	CASSDHSGKVNEQFF
few	16	TRBV27	TRBJ2-7	NA	TGTGCCAGCAGTTCCCCTTCTAGGGGAGGATTCTACGAGCAGTACTTC	CASSSPSRGGFYEQYF